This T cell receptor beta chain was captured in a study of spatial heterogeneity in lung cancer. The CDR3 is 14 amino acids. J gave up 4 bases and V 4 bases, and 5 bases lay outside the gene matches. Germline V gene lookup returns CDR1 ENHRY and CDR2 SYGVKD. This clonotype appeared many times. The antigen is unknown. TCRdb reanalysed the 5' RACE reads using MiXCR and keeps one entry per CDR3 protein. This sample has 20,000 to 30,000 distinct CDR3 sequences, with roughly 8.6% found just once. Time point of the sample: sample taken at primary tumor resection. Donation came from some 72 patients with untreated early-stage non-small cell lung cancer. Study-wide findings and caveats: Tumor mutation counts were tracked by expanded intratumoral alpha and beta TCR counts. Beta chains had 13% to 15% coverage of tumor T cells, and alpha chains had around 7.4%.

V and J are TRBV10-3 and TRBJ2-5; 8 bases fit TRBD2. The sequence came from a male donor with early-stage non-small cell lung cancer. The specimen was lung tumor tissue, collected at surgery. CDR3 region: CAISGGTSGETQYF. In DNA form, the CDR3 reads TGTGCCATCAGTGGGGGGACTAGTGGAGAGACCCAGTACTTC.